The present TCR beta chain was sequenced within a study of human T cells and chemical hapten exposure. Study-wide results and caveats: With regard to DPC sensitization, TCRs above 1 in 1000 frequency did not change.

Described time point: patch test 2, 6 weeks after DPC sensitization. Described treatment: therapeutic diphenylcyclopropenone sensitization with weekly scalp DPC. Germline V gene sequence: CDR1 SQVTM, CDR2 ANQGSEA. The V end lost 4 bases, the J end lost 1 base, and 4 bases lay between the germline ends. This CDR3 contains 12 residues. In TCRdb, the RACE reads were re-called with MiXCR into one record per CDR3 protein. Counted here are 85,000 to 100,000 distinct CDR3 sequences, 11% occurring once; the ten biggest clones make up less than 2.5%. On this clonotype: Its antigen is unidentified.

The chain recombines TRBV29-1 with TRBJ2-2, with D uncertain. The TCR comes from a man aged 35 to 55 with alopecia areata. Some clones in this sample may be carry-over from other donors' samples. The specimen was whole blood, collected in connection with sensitization to the hapten diphenylcyclopropenone (DPC). The CDR3 sequence: CSVALNTGELFF. The CDR3 coding sequence is TGCAGCGTTGCTCTGAACACCGGGGAGCTGTTTTTT.